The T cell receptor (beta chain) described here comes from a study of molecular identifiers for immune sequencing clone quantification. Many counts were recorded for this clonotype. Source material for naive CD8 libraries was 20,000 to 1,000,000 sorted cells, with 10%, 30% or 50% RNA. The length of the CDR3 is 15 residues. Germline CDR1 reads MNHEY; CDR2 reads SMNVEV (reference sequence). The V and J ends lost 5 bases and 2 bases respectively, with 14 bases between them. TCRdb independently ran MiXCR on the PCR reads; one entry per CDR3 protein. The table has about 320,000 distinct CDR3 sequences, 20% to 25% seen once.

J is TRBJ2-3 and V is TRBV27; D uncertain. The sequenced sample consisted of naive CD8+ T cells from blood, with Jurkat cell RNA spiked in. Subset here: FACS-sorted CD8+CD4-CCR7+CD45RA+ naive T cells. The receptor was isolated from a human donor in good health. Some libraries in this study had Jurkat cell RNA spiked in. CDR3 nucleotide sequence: TGTGCCAGCAGTCCCCAGGAGCTTTTCACAGATACGCAGTATTTT. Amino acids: CASSPQELFTDTQYF.